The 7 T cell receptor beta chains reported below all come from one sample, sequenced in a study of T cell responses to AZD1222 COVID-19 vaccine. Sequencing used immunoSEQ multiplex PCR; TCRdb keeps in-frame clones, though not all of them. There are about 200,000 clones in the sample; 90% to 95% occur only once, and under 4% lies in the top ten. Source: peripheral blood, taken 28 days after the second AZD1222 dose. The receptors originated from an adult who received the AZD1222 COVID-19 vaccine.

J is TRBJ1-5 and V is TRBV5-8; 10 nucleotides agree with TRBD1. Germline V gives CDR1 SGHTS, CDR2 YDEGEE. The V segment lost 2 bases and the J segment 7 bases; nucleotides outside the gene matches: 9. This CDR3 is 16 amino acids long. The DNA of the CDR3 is TGTGCCAGCAGCTTCCGATCGGGACAGGGGTTACAGCCCCAGCATTTT. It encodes CASSFRSGQGLQPQHF.

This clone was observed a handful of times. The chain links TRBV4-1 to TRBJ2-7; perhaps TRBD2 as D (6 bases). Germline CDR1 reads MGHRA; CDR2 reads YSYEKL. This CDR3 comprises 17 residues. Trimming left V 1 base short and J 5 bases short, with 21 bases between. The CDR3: CASSQVKAGSFVDEQYF. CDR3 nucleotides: TGCGCCAGCAGCCAAGTCAAGGCCGGGAGTTTTGTCGACGAGCAGTACTTC.

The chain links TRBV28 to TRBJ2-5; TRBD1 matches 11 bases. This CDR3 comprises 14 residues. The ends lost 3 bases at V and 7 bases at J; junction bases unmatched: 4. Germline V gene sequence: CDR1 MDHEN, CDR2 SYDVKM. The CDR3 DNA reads TGTGCCAGCAGTTTCCCCGGGACAGGGGGGACCCAGTACTTC. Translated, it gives CASSFPGTGGTQYF.

CDR3 sequence: CASRLQGDGTEAFF. For the CDR3, the DNA is TGTGCCAGCAGGCTACAGGGGGACGGGACTGAAGCTTTCTTT. The J gene is TRBJ1-1, the V gene TRBV6-1; TRBD1 agrees at 8 bases. The CDR3 runs to 14 residues. The V and J ends lost 6 bases and 5 bases, in that order; junction bases with no gene match: 8. Germline CDR1 MNHNS, CDR2 SASEGT.

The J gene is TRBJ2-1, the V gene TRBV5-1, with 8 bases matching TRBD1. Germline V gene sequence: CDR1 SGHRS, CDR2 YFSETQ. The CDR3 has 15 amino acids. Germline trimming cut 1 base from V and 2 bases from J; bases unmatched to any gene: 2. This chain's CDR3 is CASSLKDRAYNEQFF. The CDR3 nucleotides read TGCGCCAGCAGCTTGAAGGACAGGGCCTACAATGAGCAGTTCTTC.

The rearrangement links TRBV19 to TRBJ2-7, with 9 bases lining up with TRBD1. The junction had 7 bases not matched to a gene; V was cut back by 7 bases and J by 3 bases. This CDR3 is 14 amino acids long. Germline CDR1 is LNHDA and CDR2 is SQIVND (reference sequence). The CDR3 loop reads CASTPGTGSYEQYF. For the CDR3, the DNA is TGTGCCAGTACTCCCGGGACAGGGAGCTACGAGCAGTACTTC.

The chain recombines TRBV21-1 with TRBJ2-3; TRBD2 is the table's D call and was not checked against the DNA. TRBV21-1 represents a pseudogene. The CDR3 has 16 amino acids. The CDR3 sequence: CASSKHTSGRTDTQYF. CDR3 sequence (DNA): TGTGCCAGCAGCAAGCACACTAGCGGACGCACAGATACGCAGTATTTT.